Sequencing of this TCR beta chain was carried out in a study of T-cell memory formation after mild COVID-19 (dated by TCRdb to the early 2020s). At the level of the whole study: TCR sequence clusters from the two donors were largely donor specific. Two young, previously healthy adult volunteers, one female and one male, were included in the cohort. In a couple of donors, T-cell clones that expanded and contracted after mild COVID-19 were tracked by sequencing TCRalpha and TCRbeta repertoires over time.

Data came from an Illumina NovaSeq 6000. TCRalpha and TCRbeta cDNA libraries were constructed by 5'RACE with constant-segment primers, with sample barcodes and unique molecular identifiers being introduced. RNA was extracted from every sample with Trizol reagent. Library amplification was performed in two PCR steps, and a second sample barcode and Illumina TruSeq adapters were introduced in the second step. Libraries were sequenced on an Illumina NovaSeq with 2 x 150 bp paired-end reads. Under the source paper's analysis protocol: Demultiplexing of reads and collapsing into UMI-guided consensus sequences were performed with migec v1.2.7. Using mixcr v2.1.11, the UMI consensuses were aligned to TRA and TRB V and J templates and assembled into clonotypes. Expanded or contracted clonotypes were those called significant by both edgeR and NoisET, with noise models trained on biological replicates. For edgeR calls, the cutoffs were a false discovery rate-adjusted p below 0.01 and a log2 fold-change threshold of 1. As an exploratory analysis of dynamics, PCA with hierarchical clustering was applied to max-normalized trajectories of the 1000 most abundant clonotypes. Separately sequenced CD4+ and CD8+ repertoires were used to assign a CD4 or CD8 phenotype to each responding clone. Clones were called with MiXCR by TCRdb after fastp trimmed the public reads at Q25, and only in-frame beta chains were retained. Each entry merges the rows of one CDR3 protein and shows their most common DNA and genes. TCRdb's processing, not the authors' own work, is the source of the V and J calls. This sample comprises under 550,000 distinct CDR3 sequences, 15% to 20% of them detected only once. The ten largest account for about 12% of the sample.

The paper's findings and limits, for the study overall: SARS-CoV-2 specificity of the second-wave clones peaking on day 37 was not confirmed. Contracting CD4+ clones were located mainly in the CM and EM memory subsets, whereas CD8+ clones were found to be enriched in EMRA. Clones that contracted from day 15 to 85 showed balanced CD4/CD8 phenotypes, whereas a second wave of clones that expanded from day 15 to 37 leaned towards CD4+. Only a couple of mild cases were covered by the study, and larger cohorts that include severe cases with pre-infection samples were considered necessary. Some responding clones were detected in pre-infection memory, which suggested that pre-existing cross-reactive memory T cells had joined the SARS-CoV-2 response.

Ficoll-Paque density gradient centrifugation was used to isolate PBMCs. This clonotype showed up just a few times. What this receptor recognizes is not known. Base qualities are not at hand, and no much larger clone is one base apart. Via the germline V gene, CDR1 is KGHDR and CDR2 SFDVKD. Measured from the cysteine to the phenylalanine, the CDR3 is 18 residues long. This entry keeps only the CDR3 DNA: 54 bases, framed from base 1. Relative to germline, V is missing 1 base and J is missing 4 bases, with 11 bases of the junction outside any gene match. The origin of this receptor is an adult woman who had mild COVID-19 (a few samples of this study predate the infection). The sample titles of this study are shuffled in the database, so cell type and time point are left out; the donor was told from shared clones. The sample was PBMCs or a T cell subset sorted from them (not recorded which). The chain is encoded by TRBV24-1 joined to TRBJ2-1; 8 of the junction bases match TRBD2. The CDR3 here reads CATSDLKREPLGYNEQFF. The DNA sequence is given as TGTGCCACCAGTGATTTAAAGCGGGAGCCATTAGGATACAATGAGCAGTTCTTC.